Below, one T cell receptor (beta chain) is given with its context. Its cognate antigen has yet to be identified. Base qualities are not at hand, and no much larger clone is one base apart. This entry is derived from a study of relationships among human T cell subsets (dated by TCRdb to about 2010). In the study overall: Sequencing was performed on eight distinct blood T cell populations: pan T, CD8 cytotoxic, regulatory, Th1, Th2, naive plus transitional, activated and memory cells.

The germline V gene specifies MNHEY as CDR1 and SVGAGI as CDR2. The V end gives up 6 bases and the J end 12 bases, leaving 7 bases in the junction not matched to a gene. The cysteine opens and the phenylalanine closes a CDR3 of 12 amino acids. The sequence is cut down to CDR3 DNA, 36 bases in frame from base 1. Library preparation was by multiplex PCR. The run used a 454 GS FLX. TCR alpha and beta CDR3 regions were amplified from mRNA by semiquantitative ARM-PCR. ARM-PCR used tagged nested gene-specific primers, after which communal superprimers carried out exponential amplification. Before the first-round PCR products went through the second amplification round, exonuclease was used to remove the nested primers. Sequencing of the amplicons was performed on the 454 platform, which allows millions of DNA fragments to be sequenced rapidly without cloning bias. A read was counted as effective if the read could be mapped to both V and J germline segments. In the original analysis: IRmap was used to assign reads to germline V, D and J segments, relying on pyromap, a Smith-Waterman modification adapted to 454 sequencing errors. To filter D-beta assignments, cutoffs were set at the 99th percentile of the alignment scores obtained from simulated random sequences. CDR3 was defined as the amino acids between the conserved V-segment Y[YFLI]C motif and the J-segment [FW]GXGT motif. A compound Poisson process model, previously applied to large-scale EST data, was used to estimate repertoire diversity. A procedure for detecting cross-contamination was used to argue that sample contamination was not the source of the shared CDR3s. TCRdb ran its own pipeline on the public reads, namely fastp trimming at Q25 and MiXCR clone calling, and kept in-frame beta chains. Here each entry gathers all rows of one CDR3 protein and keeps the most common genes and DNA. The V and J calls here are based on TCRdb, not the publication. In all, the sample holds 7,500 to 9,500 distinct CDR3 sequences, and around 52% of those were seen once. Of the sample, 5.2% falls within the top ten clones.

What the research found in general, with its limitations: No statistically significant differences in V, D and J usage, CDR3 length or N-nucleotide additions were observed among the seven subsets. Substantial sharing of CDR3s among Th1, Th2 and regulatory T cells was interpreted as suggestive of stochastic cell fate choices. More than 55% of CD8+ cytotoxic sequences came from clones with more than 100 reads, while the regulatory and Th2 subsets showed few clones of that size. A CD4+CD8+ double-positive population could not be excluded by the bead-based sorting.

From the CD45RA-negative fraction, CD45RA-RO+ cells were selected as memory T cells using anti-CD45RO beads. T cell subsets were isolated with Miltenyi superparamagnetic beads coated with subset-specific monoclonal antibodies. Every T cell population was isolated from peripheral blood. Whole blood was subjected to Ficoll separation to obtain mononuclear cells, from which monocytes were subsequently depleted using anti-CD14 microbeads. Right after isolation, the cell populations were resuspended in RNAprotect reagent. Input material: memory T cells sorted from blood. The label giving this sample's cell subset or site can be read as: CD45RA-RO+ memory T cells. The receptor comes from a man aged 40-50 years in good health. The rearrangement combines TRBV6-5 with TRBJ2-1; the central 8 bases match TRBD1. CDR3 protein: CASRDRVGVQFF. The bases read TGTGCCAGCAGGGACAGGGTAGGGGTGCAGTTCTTC.